A single sample is the source of the 7 T cell receptor beta chains below, sequenced in a study of blood T cell repertoires in COVID-19. The table came from immunoSEQ multiplex PCR; TCRdb's copy has only in-frame clones and leaves some out. The sample has roughly 700,000 clones; 90% are singletons. Sequencing was performed on peripheral blood. The receptors were sampled from a young woman with acute or convalescent COVID-19.

The V and J genes are TRBV15 and TRBJ2-3; 7 nucleotides align to TRBD1. The CDR3 length is 16 residues. Germline values: CDR1 LNHNV, CDR2 YYDKDF (reference sequence). V lost 3 bases to trimming and J lost 2 bases; unmatched junction nucleotides: 8. The CDR3 here is CATSSSDRAYTDTQYF. The DNA of the CDR3 is TGTGCCACCAGCAGCTCTGACAGGGCGTACACAGATACGCAGTATTTT.

The chain couples TRBV7-9 to TRBJ1-2; D is unclear. The CDR3 is 14 residues long. The V end was cut by 5 bases, the J end by 0 bases, with 10 bases between. The germline V gene encodes CDR1 SEHNR and CDR2 FQNEAQ (reference sequence). This CDR3 is CASSTGRANYGYTF. For the CDR3, the DNA is TGTGCCAGCAGCACCGGGAGGGCTAACTATGGCTACACCTTC.

In the case of this clone: Other DNA sequences of this sample code for an identical CDR3. The genes are TRBV19 and TRBJ1-3, with TRBD1 as a possible D gene (5 bases). Germline V gene data show CDR1 as LNHDA and CDR2 as SQIVND (reference sequence). V was pared by 6 bases and J by 2 bases, with 11 bases between. The CDR3 has 14 amino acids. CDR3 nucleotides: TGTGCCAGTAGAACCGGGGGGGCTGGAAACACCATATATTTT. It is translated as CASRTGGAGNTIYF. The whole variable domain, filled in from reference TRBV19 and TRBJ1-3, reads DGGITQSPKYLFRKEGQNVTLSCEQNLNHDAMYWYRQDPGQGLRLIYYSQIVNDFQKGDIAEGYSVSREKKESFPLTVTSAQKNPTAFYLCASRTGGAGNTIYFGEGSWLTVV.

V is TRBV3-1 (or the pseudogene TRBV3-2) and J is TRBJ2-7; TRBD2 aligns across 11 bases. The V and J ends lost 4 bases and 1 base, in that order; junction bases with no gene match: 3. The length of the CDR3 is 15 residues. CDR1 and CDR2 from the germline V gene are LGHDT and YNNKEL (reference sequence). The DNA of the CDR3 is TGTGCCAGCAGCCGGGGACTAGCGGCTTCCTACGAGCAGTACTTC. Protein sequence: CASSRGLAASYEQYF.

The chain carries TRBV29-1 and TRBJ2-3; TRBD2 agrees at 10 bases. Germline CDR1 is SQVTM and CDR2 is ANQGSEA. Unmatched junction bases numbered 18, after V lost 1 base and J lost 2 bases. This CDR3 has 20 amino acids. CDR3 bases: TGCAGCGTTGAAGGGGTTAGGGTCTGGCTAGCGGGGGAAAACACAGATACGCAGTATTTT. Translated: CSVEGVRVWLAGENTDTQYF.

This clone is a singleton in its sample. CDR3 sequence reads: CASSLSAGVNTEAFF. The CDR3 DNA is TGTGCCAGCAGCTTATCGGCGGGGGTGAACACTGAAGCTTTCTTT. This chain connects TRBV11-2 to TRBJ1-1; TRBD1 is a possible D gene (5 bases). Germline V lookup: CDR1 SGHAT, CDR2 FQNNGV. The CDR3 is 15 amino acids. The V end lost 2 bases, the J end lost 0 bases, and 10 bases lay between the germline ends.

This chain connects TRBV7-9 to TRBJ2-7; the match to TRBD1 covers 7 bases. V trimming: 5 bases; J trimming: 4 bases; junction bases outside the gene matches: 5. CDR3 length: 13 residues. From germline, CDR1 is SEHNR and CDR2 FQNEAQ (reference sequence). This CDR3 reads CASSTGARYEQYF. CDR3 nucleotides: TGTGCCAGCAGCACAGGGGCGCGATACGAGCAGTACTTC.